The 7 T cell receptor beta chains reported below all come from one sample, sequenced in a study of blood T cell repertoires in COVID-19. Measured with immunoSEQ multiplex PCR; TCRdb has only the in-frame clones, and not every one. The sample holds roughly 220,000 clones, more than 80% seen once. Sample: peripheral blood. The origin of the receptors is a woman at least 80 years old with COVID-19, enrolled during active disease.

The rearrangement uses TRBV5-4 and TRBJ2-1; 7 bases align to TRBD2. CDR1 is SGHNT and CDR2 is YYREEE in the germline V gene (reference sequence). V lost 1 base and J lost 3; bases outside the gene matches: 4. The CDR3 has 15 amino acids. In nucleotides, the CDR3 is TGTGCCAGCAGCTTGTCTCCTAGCGGCTACAATGAGCAGTTCTTC. As protein: CASSLSPSGYNEQFF.

The gene calls are TRBV7-2 and TRBJ2-7; no reliable D call. V gave up 5 bases and J gave up 0 bases, with 14 bases separating them. This CDR3 has 15 amino acids. From germline, CDR1 is SGHTA and CDR2 FQGNSA. The CDR3 spells CASSPYYRSSYEQYF. The CDR3, as DNA: TGTGCCAGCAGCCCTTACTACCGGAGCTCCTACGAGCAGTACTTC.

Written as DNA, the CDR3 is TGTGCCAGCAGTACAAGCGGGAGAAAGTCCTACGAGCAGTACTTC. Translation gives CASSTSGRKSYEQYF. The chain links TRBV6-5 to TRBJ2-7, with 8 bases identical to TRBD2. The trim removed 5 bases at V and 1 base at J, leaving 7 bases unmatched. Germline V gene lookup returns CDR1 MNHEY and CDR2 SVGAGI. The CDR3 contains 15 residues.

In DNA, the CDR3 is TGTGCCAGCATCGAGTCTAGCGGGAGAAATGAGCAGTTCTTC. The encoded protein is CASIESSGRNEQFF. This chain uses TRBV28 with TRBJ2-1; 10 nucleotides match TRBD2. Germline V gene data show CDR1 as MDHEN and CDR2 as SYDVKM. CDR3 length: 14 amino acids. V lost 7 bases, J lost 7 bases, and 7 bases stayed unmatched.

The chain links TRBV10-3 to TRBJ2-3, with 10 bases that match TRBD2. This CDR3 region has 16 residues. Germline CDR1 is ENHRY and CDR2 is SYGVKD. The V and J ends lost 6 bases and 1 base, in that order; junction bases with no gene match: 7. CDR3 sequence (DNA): TGTGCCATCAGGGCGGGGACTAGCGTCGGCACAGATACGCAGTATTTT. Its protein is CAIRAGTSVGTDTQYF.

Written as DNA, the CDR3 is TGTGCCTCAGACCGGGGTAACATGAACACTGAAGCTTTCTTT. It is translated as CASDRGNMNTEAFF. The chain employs TRBV30 and TRBJ1-1; no clear D. The CDR3 runs 14 residues. Trimming cost V 7 bases and J 0 bases, with 15 bases left between them. Germline V CDR1 and CDR2: GTSNPN, SVGIG (reference sequence).

The chain carries TRBV6-5 and TRBJ1-2; the D gene is possibly TRBD1 (5 bases). Germline assignment: CDR1 MNHEY and CDR2 SVGAGI. This CDR3 has 12 residues. V was shortened by 7 bases and J by 4 bases, with 10 bases between the two germline ends. In nucleotides, the CDR3 is TGTGCCAGCAACGCAGGGTTCTATGGCTACACCTTC. Translation gives CASNAGFYGYTF.